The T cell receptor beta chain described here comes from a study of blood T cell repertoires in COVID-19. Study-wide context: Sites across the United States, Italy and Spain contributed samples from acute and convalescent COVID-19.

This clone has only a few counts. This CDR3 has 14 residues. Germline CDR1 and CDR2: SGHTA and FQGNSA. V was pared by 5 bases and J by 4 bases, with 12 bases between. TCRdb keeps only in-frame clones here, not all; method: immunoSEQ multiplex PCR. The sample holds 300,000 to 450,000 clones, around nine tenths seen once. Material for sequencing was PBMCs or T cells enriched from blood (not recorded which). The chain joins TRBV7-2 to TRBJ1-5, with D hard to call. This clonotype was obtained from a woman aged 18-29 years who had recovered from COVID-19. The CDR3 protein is CASSRGGFNQPQHF. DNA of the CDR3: TGTGCCAGCAGCCGGGGAGGATTTAATCAGCCCCAGCATTTT.